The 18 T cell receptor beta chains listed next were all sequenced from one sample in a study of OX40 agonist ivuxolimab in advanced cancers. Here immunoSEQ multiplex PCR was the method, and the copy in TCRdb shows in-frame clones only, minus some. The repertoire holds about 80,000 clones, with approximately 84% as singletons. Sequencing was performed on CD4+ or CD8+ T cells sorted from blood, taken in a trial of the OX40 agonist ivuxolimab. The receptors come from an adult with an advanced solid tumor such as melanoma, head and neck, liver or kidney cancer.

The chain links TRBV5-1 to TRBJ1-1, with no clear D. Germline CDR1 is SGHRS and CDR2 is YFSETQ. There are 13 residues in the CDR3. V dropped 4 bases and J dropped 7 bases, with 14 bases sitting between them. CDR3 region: CASSPWTDREAFF. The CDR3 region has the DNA TGCGCCAGCAGCCCGTGGACGGACCGTGAAGCTTTCTTT.

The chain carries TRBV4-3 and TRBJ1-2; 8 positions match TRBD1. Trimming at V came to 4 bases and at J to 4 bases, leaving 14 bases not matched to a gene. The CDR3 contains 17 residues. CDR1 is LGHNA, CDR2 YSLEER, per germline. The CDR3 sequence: CASSPLGGGTGTYGYTF. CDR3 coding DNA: TGCGCCAGCAGCCCCTTAGGGGGGGGGACAGGCACCTATGGCTACACCTTC.

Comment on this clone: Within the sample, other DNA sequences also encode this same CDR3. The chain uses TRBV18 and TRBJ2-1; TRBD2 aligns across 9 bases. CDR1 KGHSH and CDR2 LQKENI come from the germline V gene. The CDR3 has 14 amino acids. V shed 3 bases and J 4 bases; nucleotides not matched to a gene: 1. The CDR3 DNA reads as TGTGCCAGCTCACCTCTAGCGGGGTACAATGAGCAGTTCTTC. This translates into CASSPLAGYNEQFF.

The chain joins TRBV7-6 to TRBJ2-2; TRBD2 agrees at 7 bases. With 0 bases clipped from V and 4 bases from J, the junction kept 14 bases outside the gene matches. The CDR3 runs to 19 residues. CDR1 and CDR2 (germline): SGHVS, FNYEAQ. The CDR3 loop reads CASSLALDPSGVGTGELFF. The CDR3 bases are TGTGCCAGCAGCTTAGCCCTAGATCCTAGCGGAGTGGGCACCGGGGAGCTGTTTTTT. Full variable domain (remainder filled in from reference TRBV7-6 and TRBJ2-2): GAGVSQSPRYKVTKRGQDVALRCDPISGHVSLYWYRQALGQGPEFLTYFNYEAQQDKSGLPNDRFSAERPEGSISTLTIQRTEQRDSAMYRCASSLALDPSGVGTGELFFGEGSRLTVL.

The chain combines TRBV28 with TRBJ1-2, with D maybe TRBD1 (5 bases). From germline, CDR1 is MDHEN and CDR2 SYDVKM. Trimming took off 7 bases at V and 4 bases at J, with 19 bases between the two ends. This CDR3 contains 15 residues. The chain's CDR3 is CASTSRGVRVYGYTF. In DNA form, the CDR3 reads TGTGCCAGCACCAGTCGGGGGGTTCGAGTCTATGGCTACACCTTC.

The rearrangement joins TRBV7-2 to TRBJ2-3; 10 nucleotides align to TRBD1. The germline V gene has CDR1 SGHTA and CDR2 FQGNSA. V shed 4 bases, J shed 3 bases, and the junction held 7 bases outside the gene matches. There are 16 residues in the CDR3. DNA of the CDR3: TGTGCCAGCAGCTCAAACCGGGACAGGGGAACAGATACGCAGTATTTT. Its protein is CASSSNRDRGTDTQYF. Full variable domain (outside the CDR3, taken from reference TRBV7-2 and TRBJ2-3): GAGVSQSPSNKVTEKGKDVELRCDPISGHTALYWYRQSLGQGLEFLIYFQGNSAPDKSGLPSDRFSAERTGGSVSTLTIQRTQQEDSAVYLCASSSNRDRGTDTQYFGPGTRLTVL.

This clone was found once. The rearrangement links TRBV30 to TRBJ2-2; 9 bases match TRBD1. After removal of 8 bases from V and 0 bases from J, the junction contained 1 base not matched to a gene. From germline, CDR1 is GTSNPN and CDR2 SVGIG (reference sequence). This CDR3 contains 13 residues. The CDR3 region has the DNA TGTGCCGGGGACAGGGCGAACACCGGGGAGCTGTTTTTT. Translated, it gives CAGDRANTGELFF.

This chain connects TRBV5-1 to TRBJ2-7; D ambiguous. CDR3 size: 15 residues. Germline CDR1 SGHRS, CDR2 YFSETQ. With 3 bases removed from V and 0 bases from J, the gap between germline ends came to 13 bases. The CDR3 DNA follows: TGCGCCAGCAGCTCACGCGAGACACTCTCCTACGAGCAGTACTTC. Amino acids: CASSSRETLSYEQYF.

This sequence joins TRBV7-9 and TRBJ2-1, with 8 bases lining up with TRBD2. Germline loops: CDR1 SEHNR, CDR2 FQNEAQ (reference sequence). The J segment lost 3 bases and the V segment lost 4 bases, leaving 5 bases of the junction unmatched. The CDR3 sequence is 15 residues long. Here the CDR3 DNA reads TGTGCCAGCAGCTCCAAAAGCGGGAGCTACAATGAGCAGTTCTTC. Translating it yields CASSSKSGSYNEQFF.

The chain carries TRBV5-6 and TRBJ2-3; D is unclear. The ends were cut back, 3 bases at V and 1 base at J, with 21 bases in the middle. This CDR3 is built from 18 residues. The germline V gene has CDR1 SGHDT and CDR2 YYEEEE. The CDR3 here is CASSSLGRLELGTDTQYF. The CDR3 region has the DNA TGTGCCAGCAGCTCGCTTGGCCGGTTGGAGTTGGGCACAGATACGCAGTATTTT.

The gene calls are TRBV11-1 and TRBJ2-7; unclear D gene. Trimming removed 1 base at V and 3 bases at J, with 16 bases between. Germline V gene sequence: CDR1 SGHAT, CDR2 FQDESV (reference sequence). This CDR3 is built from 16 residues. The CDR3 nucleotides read TGTGCCAGCAGCTTAGACGGGCTTTCTAACCGCTACGAGCAGTACTTC. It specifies CASSLDGLSNRYEQYF.

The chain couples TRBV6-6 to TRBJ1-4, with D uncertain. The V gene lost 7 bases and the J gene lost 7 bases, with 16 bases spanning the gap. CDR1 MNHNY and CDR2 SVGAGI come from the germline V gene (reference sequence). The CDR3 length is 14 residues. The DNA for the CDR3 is TGTGCCAGCATCGCTCGGGAGCTAGGTGAAAAACTGTTTTTT. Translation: CASIARELGEKLFF.

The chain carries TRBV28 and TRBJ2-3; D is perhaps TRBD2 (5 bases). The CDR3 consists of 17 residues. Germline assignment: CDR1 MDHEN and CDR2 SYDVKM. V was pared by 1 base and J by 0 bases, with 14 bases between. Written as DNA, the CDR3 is TGTGCCAGCAGTTTATTTACTCTCAGGACTAGCACAGATACGCAGTATTTT. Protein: CASSLFTLRTSTDTQYF. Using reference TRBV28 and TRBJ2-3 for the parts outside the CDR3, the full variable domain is DVKVTQSSRYLVKRTGEKVFLECVQDMDHENMFWYRQDPGLGLRLIYFSYDVKMKEKGDIPEGYSVSREKKERFSLILESASTNQTSMYLCASSLFTLRTSTDTQYFGPGTRLTVL.

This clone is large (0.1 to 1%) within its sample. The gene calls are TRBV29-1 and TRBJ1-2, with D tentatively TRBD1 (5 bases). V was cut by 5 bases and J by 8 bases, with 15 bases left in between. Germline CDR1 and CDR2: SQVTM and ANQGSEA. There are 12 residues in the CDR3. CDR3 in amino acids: CSVRDSGEGYTF. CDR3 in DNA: TGCAGCGTTAGGGATTCGGGGGAAGGCTACACCTTC.

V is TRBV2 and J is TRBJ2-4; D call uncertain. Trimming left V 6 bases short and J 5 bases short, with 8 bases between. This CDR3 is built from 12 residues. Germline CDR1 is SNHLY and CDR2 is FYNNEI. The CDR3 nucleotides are TGTGCCAGCAGGTACCGACAAAACATTCAGTACTTC. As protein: CASRYRQNIQYF.

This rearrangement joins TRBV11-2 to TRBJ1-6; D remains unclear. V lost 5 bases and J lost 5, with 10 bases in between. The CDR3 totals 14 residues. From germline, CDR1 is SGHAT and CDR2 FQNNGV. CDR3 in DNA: TGTGCCAGCAGCAGCGGGAGGAATAATTCACCCCTCCACTTT. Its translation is CASSSGRNNSPLHF.

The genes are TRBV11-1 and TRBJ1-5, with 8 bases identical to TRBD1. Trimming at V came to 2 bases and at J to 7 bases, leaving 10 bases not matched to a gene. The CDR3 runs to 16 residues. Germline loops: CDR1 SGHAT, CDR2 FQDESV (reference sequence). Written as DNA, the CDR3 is TGTGCCAGCAGCTTATTTGATGCAGGGGGCGGACAGCCCCAGCATTTT. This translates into CASSLFDAGGGQPQHF.

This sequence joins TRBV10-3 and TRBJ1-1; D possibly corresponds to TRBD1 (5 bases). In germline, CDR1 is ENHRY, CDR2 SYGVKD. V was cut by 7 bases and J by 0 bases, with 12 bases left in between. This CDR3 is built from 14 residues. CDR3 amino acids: CAITGGIMNTEAFF. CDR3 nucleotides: TGTGCCATCACTGGGGGAATCATGAACACTGAAGCTTTCTTT.